This T cell receptor beta chain was found in a study of blood T cell repertoires in COVID-19. CDR3 size: 15 residues. V was cut by 6 bases and J by 6 bases, with 15 bases left in between. CDR1 and CDR2 (germline): SNHLY, FYNNEI. The data were produced by immunoSEQ multiplex PCR, yet TCRdb's version contains in-frame clones alone and is incomplete. This table has 300,000 or so clones, about 90% appearing once. The sample consisted of peripheral blood. This chain uses TRBV2 with TRBJ1-6; D uncertain. This clonotype was sampled from a woman aged 40 to 50 with acute or convalescent COVID-19. This CDR3 is CASSADGTSNSPLHF. The CDR3 DNA follows: TGTGCCAGCAGCGCCGACGGAACTAGTAATTCACCCCTCCACTTT. Using reference TRBV2 and TRBJ1-6 for the parts outside the CDR3, the full variable domain is EPEVTQTPSHQVTQMGQEVILRCVPISNHLYFYWYRQILGQKVEFLVSFYNNEISEKSEIFDDQFSVERPDGSNFTLKIRSTKLEDSAMYFCASSADGTSNSPLHFGNGTRLTVT.